This T cell receptor beta chain originates from a study of blood T cells in healthy people across ages. Germline CDR1 reads SGHTA; CDR2 reads FQGNSA. V lost 5 bases and J lost 6, with 14 bases in between. The CDR3 runs to 14 residues. A second about 7 to 11 cycle PCR used barcoded and J-beta primers. TCRdb redid the calling of the 5' RACE reads with MiXCR, one entry per CDR3 protein. The table lists 650,000 to 1,000,000 distinct CDR3 sequences, 46% of them singletons. This clonotype was seen many times. This chain links TRBV7-2 with TRBJ2-1, with a possible D match to TRBD2 (6 bases). The clonotype comes from a man older than 75 in good health. Source material: blood. Here the CDR3 reads CASSTRLGSNEQFF. The CDR3 DNA is TGTGCCAGCAGCACCCGACTAGGCTCCAATGAGCAGTTCTTC.